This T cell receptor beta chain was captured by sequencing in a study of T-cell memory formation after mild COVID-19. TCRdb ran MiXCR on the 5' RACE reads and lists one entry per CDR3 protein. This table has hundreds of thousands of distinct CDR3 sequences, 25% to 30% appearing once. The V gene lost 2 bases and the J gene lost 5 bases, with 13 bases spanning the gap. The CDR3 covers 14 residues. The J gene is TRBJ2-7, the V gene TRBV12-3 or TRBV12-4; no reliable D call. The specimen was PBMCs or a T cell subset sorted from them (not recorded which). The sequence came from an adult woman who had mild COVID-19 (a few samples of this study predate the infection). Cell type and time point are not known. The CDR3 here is CASSLSSRADEQYF. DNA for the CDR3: TGTGCCAGCAGTTTATCTTCTCGGGCAGACGAGCAGTACTTC.